Below, one T cell receptor (beta chain) is given with its context. This specimen belongs to a study of shared clonotypes between healthy human individuals. The germline CDR1 and CDR2 sequences are MNHEY and SMNVEV (reference sequence). There are 15 residues in the CDR3. The J segment lost 5 bases and the V segment lost 8 bases, leaving 11 bases of the junction unmatched. The protocol was immunoSEQ multiplex PCR, while the TCRdb copy is restricted to in-frame clones and leaves out a portion. The sample carries about 990,000 clones, roughly 74% recorded once. The sequencing sample was made of memory CD4+ T cells from PBMCs. Stated subset: CD45RA-negative fraction. The rearrangement links TRBV27 to TRBJ2-2, with 7 bases that match TRBD1. The sequence was collected from a man younger than 35 in good health. Some clones in this sample may be carry-over from other donors' samples. The CDR3 loop is CASGAETGRTGELFF. The CDR3, as DNA: TGTGCCAGCGGGGCCGAGACAGGGAGAACCGGGGAGCTGTTTTTT.